Reported below is one T cell receptor beta chain. What it recognizes is unknown. The sample belongs to a study of cytomegalovirus exposure and HLA in healthy donors. Researchers ran the PCR with 60 Vbeta and 13 Jbeta primers. Profiled with immunoSEQ multiplex PCR; TCRdb holds only in-frame clones, not every one. The data hold about 220,000 clones, with about 80% observed a single time. Germline CDR1 is SGHNT and CDR2 is YYREEE (reference sequence). V was shortened by 2 bases and J by 1 base, with 13 bases between the two germline ends. The CDR3 runs to 16 residues. Study conclusions and caveats: A later analysis associated approximately 17,000 TCR beta sequences with HLA alleles at a 0.05 false discovery rate. A later analysis found common viral pathogens apparently linked to several of the most significant clusters.

This TCR was sampled from a woman aged 40 to 50 in good health and CMV-seropositive. The chain is built from TRBV5-4 and TRBJ2-1, with D perhaps TRBD2 (7 bases). Input material: PBMCs. Written as DNA, the CDR3 is TGTGCCAGCAGCTTAGAGGGGGGGGTTTCCTACAATGAGCAGTTCTTC. Translated: CASSLEGGVSYNEQFF.